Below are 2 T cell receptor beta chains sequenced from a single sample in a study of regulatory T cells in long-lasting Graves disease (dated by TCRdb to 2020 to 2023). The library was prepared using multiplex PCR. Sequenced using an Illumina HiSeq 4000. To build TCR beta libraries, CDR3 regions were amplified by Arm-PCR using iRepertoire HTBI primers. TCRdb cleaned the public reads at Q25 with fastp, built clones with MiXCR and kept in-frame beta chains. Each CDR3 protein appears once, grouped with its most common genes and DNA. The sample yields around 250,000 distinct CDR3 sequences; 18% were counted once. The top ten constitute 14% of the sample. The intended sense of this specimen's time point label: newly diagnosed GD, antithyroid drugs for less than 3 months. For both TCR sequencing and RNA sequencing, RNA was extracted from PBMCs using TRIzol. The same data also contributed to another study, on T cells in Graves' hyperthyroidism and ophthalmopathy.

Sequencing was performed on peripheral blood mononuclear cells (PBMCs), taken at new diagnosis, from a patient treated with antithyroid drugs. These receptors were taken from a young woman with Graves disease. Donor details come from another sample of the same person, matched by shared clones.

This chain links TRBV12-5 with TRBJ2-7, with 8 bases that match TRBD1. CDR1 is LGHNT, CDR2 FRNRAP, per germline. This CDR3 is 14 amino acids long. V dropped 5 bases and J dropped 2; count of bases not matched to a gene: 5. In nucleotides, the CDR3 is TGTGCTAGTGGTCCCGGACAGGGCGCCTACGAGCAGTACTTC. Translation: CASGPGQGAYEQYF.

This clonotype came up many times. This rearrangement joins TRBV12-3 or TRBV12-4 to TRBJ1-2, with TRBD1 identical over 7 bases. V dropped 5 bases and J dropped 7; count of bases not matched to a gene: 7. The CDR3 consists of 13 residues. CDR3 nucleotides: TGTGCCAGCAGTCGGGACAGTGTGGGTGGCTACACCTTC. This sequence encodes CASSRDSVGGYTF.